A selection of T cell receptor beta chains follows, all from one sample in a study of metastatic and nonmetastatic thyroid tumors. Using MiXCR, TCRdb reanalyzed the PCR reads. Of tens of thousands of clones listed, roughly a sixth were seen once; the top ten hold around 3%. Sequencing was carried out using blood. These receptors originate from a female donor with papillary thyroid cancer or a benign thyroid nodule (not recorded which). Some clones in this sample may be carry-over from other donors' samples. Each CDR3 is given with its conserved first and last residue. The D gene is left open where the match is weak. Rows may omit the clone size; those that give it use once, few, many or a size class.

v_gene: TRBV3-1
abundance: many
j_gene: TRBJ1-1
d_gene: -
CDR3nt: TGTGCCAGCAGCCCCTGGGGCGGCTGGAACACTGAAGCTTTCTTT
CDR3aa: CASSPWGGWNTEAFF

v_gene: TRBV20-1
abundance: -
j_gene: TRBJ2-7
d_gene: -
CDR3nt: TGCAGTAAAGGACAGTGGATTTCCTACGGGCAGTACTTC
CDR3aa: CSKGQWISYGQYF

v_gene: TRBV9
abundance: -
j_gene: TRBJ1-5
d_gene: -
CDR3nt: TGTGTCAGCAGCTCCACCTCCGCCAATCAGCCCCAGCATTTT
CDR3aa: CVSSSTSANQPQHF

v_gene: TRBV6-1
abundance: -
j_gene: TRBJ2-1
d_gene: -
CDR3nt: TGTGCCAGCAGTGAAGCTTACTTCTCCGTTAATGAGCATTTCTTC
CDR3aa: CASSEAYFSVNEHFF

v_gene: TRBV28
abundance: many
j_gene: TRBJ1-3
d_gene: TRBD1
CDR3nt: TGTGCCAGCAGTTTAGGGGGACAGGGGTTGCTGAAAGGTGGAAACACCATATATTTT
CDR3aa: CASSLGGQGLLKGGNTIYF

v_gene: TRBV7-9
abundance: many
j_gene: TRBJ2-7
d_gene: TRBD2
CDR3nt: TGTGCCAGCAGCTTAACTAGCGGGAGTTTCTACGAGCAGTACTTC
CDR3aa: CASSLTSGSFYEQYF

v_gene: TRBV5-1
abundance: -
j_gene: TRBJ2-1
d_gene: -
CDR3nt: TGCGCCAGCAGCCCGAATACCGGGATAGAGGGAAATGAGCAGTTCTTC
CDR3aa: CASSPNTGIEGNEQFF

v_gene: TRBV19
abundance: few
j_gene: TRBJ1-5
d_gene: -
CDR3nt: TGTGCCAGTAGAGATCAGGGTCTCGGAATTCAGCCCCAGCATTTT
CDR3aa: CASRDQGLGIQPQHF

v_gene: TRBV5-6
abundance: many
j_gene: TRBJ2-1
d_gene: TRBD2
CDR3nt: TGTGCCAGCAGGGCGAGGTCGCTAGCGGGATACAATGAGCAGTTCTTC
CDR3aa: CASRARSLAGYNEQFF

v_gene: TRBV4-1
abundance: many
j_gene: TRBJ2-5
d_gene: TRBD2
CDR3nt: TGCGCCAGCAGTGCGGGGGGGCGGACGGGGAGCCAAGAGACCCAGTACTTC
CDR3aa: CASSAGGRTGSQETQYF

v_gene: TRBV12-3/TRBV12-4
abundance: -
j_gene: TRBJ1-1
d_gene: -
CDR3nt: TGTGCCAGCAGTTTAGTTCAGGGCACTAACACTGAAGCTTTCTTT
CDR3aa: CASSLVQGTNTEAFF

v_gene: TRBV12-3/TRBV12-4
abundance: many
j_gene: TRBJ2-3
d_gene: -
CDR3nt: TGTGCCAGCAGTTGGACAGATACGCAGTATTTT
CDR3aa: CASSWTDTQYF

v_gene: TRBV6-1
abundance: few
j_gene: TRBJ2-5
d_gene: TRBD2
CDR3nt: TGTGCCAGCAGTGAAGGAGCGGGAGGGGGTGAGACCCAGTACTTC
CDR3aa: CASSEGAGGGETQYF

v_gene: TRBV20-1
abundance: many
j_gene: TRBJ1-1
d_gene: -
CDR3nt: TGCAGTGCTAGACGGGGGGCAATGAACACTGAAGCTTTCTTT
CDR3aa: CSARRGAMNTEAFF

v_gene: TRBV12-3/TRBV12-4
abundance: -
j_gene: TRBJ2-3
d_gene: TRBD2
CDR3nt: TGTGCCAGCAGTTCTATCGGGAGGGCGGGGACGGCAGATACGCAGTATTTT
CDR3aa: CASSSIGRAGTADTQYF

v_gene: TRBV6-1
abundance: few
j_gene: TRBJ1-2
d_gene: -
CDR3nt: TGTGCCAGCAGTGAAATTGGGCTGGGGTATGGCTACACCTTC
CDR3aa: CASSEIGLGYGYTF

v_gene: TRBV20-1
abundance: once
j_gene: TRBJ2-3
d_gene: TRBD2
CDR3nt: TGCAGTGCTAGAGGCTGGACTAGCGGGAGAGGCAGCACAGATACGCAGTATTTT
CDR3aa: CSARGWTSGRGSTDTQYF

v_gene: TRBV28
abundance: many
j_gene: TRBJ1-1
d_gene: -
CDR3nt: TGTGCCAGCTTTTTCCCGGGACTAGAAGCTTTCTTT
CDR3aa: CASFFPGLEAFF

v_gene: TRBV20-1
abundance: -
j_gene: TRBJ2-7
d_gene: TRBD1
CDR3nt: TGCAGTGCTAGCCAGCACATGAGACAGGGTGGAGAGCAGTACTTC
CDR3aa: CSASQHMRQGGEQYF

v_gene: TRBV20-1
abundance: many
j_gene: TRBJ2-7
d_gene: -
CDR3nt: TGCAGTGCTCTCACCGAGGGACTGGGAAACTCCTACGAGCAGTACTTC
CDR3aa: CSALTEGLGNSYEQYF

v_gene: TRBV28
abundance: many
j_gene: TRBJ1-5
d_gene: -
CDR3nt: TGTGCCAGCAGTTCTCGGGACGGGGATAATCAGCCCCAGCATTTT
CDR3aa: CASSSRDGDNQPQHF

v_gene: TRBV27
abundance: many
j_gene: TRBJ1-2
d_gene: -
CDR3nt: TGTGCCAGCAGGCCCCCACAGGTCGGTGGCTACACCTTC
CDR3aa: CASRPPQVGGYTF

v_gene: TRBV12-3/TRBV12-4
abundance: many
j_gene: TRBJ2-7
d_gene: -
CDR3nt: TGTGCCAGCAGCCCATACGGCGGTGAGATCAGTTACTACGAGCAGTACTTC
CDR3aa: CASSPYGGEISYYEQYF

v_gene: TRBV6-2/TRBV6-3
abundance: many
j_gene: TRBJ1-5
d_gene: -
CDR3nt: TGTGCCAGCCAGGATAGCAATCAGCCCCAGCATTTT
CDR3aa: CASQDSNQPQHF

v_gene: TRBV20-1
abundance: many
j_gene: TRBJ1-5
d_gene: -
CDR3nt: TGCAGTGCTCAGCAGGGGATGGAATATCAGCCCCAGCATTTT
CDR3aa: CSAQQGMEYQPQHF

v_gene: TRBV27
abundance: many
j_gene: TRBJ2-4
d_gene: -
CDR3nt: TGTGCCAGCAGTTCCCCTATACGAAACATTCAGTACTTC
CDR3aa: CASSSPIRNIQYF

v_gene: TRBV6-2/TRBV6-3
abundance: few
j_gene: TRBJ2-7
d_gene: -
CDR3nt: TGTGCCAGCATTTACTTCGGTACTAGTTTGATCGAGCAGTACTTC
CDR3aa: CASIYFGTSLIEQYF

v_gene: TRBV28
abundance: many
j_gene: TRBJ1-5
d_gene: -
CDR3nt: TGTGCCAGCAGCGTTTGGGACACCTATAGCAATCAGCCCCAGCATTTT
CDR3aa: CASSVWDTYSNQPQHF